The 19 T cell receptor beta chains below were found in one sample sequenced in a study of response to subunit inactivated influenza vaccine. TCRdb processed the RT-PCR reads anew with MiXCR; each CDR3 protein has one entry. The table includes about 190,000 distinct CDR3 sequences, approximately 15% detected once. Sample: CD8+ T cells sorted from PBMCs, taken 5 days after vaccination. Every receptor here comes from a man aged 45-60 years who received an inactivated influenza vaccine.

The chain links TRBV14 to TRBJ2-7; 12 nucleotides align to TRBD1. CDR3 length equals 15 residues. J was trimmed by 3 bases and V by 4 bases; bases with no gene match: 4. Germline V lookup: CDR1 SGHDN, CDR2 FVKESK. The CDR3 DNA reads as TGTGCCAGCAGCCGTGGGACAGGGGGCGGCTACGAGCAGTACTTC. This gives the protein CASSRGTGGGYEQYF. The entire variable domain, with the rest obtained from reference TRBV14 and TRBJ2-7, is as follows: EAGVTQFPSHSVIEKGQTVTLRCDPISGHDNLYWYRRVMGKEIKFLLHFVKESKQDESGMPNNRFLAERTGGTYSTLKVQPAELEDSGVYFCASSRGTGGGYEQYFGPGTRLTVT.

Ten or more counts support this clonotype. The V call is TRBV12-3 or TRBV12-4, the J call TRBJ2-7; TRBD1 aligns across 9 bases. The CDR3 length is 14 residues. V lost 5 bases, J lost 4 bases, and 6 bases stayed unmatched. CDR3 nucleotide sequence: TGTGCCAGCAGTATCCCGGGACAGGGTTACGAGCAGTACTTC. This codes for CASSIPGQGYEQYF.

This clonotype came up a few times. The chain employs TRBV20-1 and TRBJ2-7, with 8 bases matching TRBD2. There are 15 residues in the CDR3. The V gene's germline CDR1 is DFQATT and CDR2 SNEGSKA (reference sequence). The V and J ends lost 0 bases and 4 bases, in that order; junction bases with no gene match: 8. The CDR3 loop is CSARDGSGAFYEQYF. The CDR3 DNA reads TGCAGTGCTAGAGATGGTAGCGGGGCATTTTACGAGCAGTACTTC.

This clonotype was detected a few times. The chain recombines TRBV24-1 with TRBJ2-7; D unclear. The CDR3 has 13 residues. The germline CDR1 and CDR2 sequences are KGHDR and SFDVKD. Deletions cut 4 bases from V and 2 bases from J, with 8 bases between. CDR3 sequence (DNA): TGTGCCACCAGTGACTCAGAAACCTACGAGCAGTACTTC. Translating it yields CATSDSETYEQYF.

This clonotype came up many times. The chain employs TRBV4-3 and TRBJ2-3; TRBD2 is a possible D gene (5 bases). The CDR3 length is 16 residues. Germline assignment: CDR1 LGHNA and CDR2 YSLEER. V lost 0 bases and J 0 bases, leaving 10 bases between the germline ends. CDR3 loop: CASSQDGLSSTDTQYF. In nucleotides, the CDR3 is TGCGCCAGCAGCCAAGATGGACTTTCTAGCACAGATACGCAGTATTTT.

There are a few counts of this clonotype. V is TRBV29-1 and J is TRBJ2-1, with D unresolved. The germline CDR1 and CDR2 sequences are SQVTM and ANQGSEA. CDR3 size: 12 residues. Trimming removed 4 bases from V and 4 bases from J, with 8 bases in between. CDR3 nucleotides: TGCAGCGTTGCGTTAAAATACAATGAGCAGTTCTTC. Translation gives CSVALKYNEQFF.

The sample holds many counts of this clonotype. This sequence joins TRBV5-1 and TRBJ2-1, with 10 nucleotides matching TRBD2. The V gene end was trimmed by 4 bases and the J gene end by 5 bases; junction bases not matched to a gene: 6. Germline V gene lookup returns CDR1 SGHRS and CDR2 YFSETQ. The CDR3 covers 15 residues. This CDR3 reads CASSPHSGRNNEQFF. CDR3 sequence (DNA): TGCGCCAGCAGCCCACATAGCGGGAGGAACAATGAGCAGTTCTTC.

The chain joins TRBV5-5 to TRBJ2-1; D remains unclear. The CDR3 has 17 amino acids. V lost 4 bases and J lost 3, with 20 bases in between. From germline, CDR1 is SGHKS and CDR2 YYEKEE (reference sequence). The CDR3 DNA sequence: TGTGCCAGCAGCCCATTTAGGGTCCTGACTGTCTACAATGAGCAGTTCTTC. Protein sequence: CASSPFRVLTVYNEQFF.

The chain recombines TRBV30 with TRBJ2-3; 9 bases line up with TRBD2. This CDR3 has 20 residues. Per germline, CDR1 GTSNPN and CDR2 SVGIG (reference sequence). With 2 bases clipped from V and 1 base from J, the junction kept 19 bases outside the gene matches. The chain's CDR3 is CAWSLPGIAGVKWGTDTQYF. The CDR3, as DNA: TGTGCCTGGAGTCTACCCGGGATAGCGGGAGTTAAGTGGGGCACAGATACGCAGTATTTT.

This clonotype was counted between two and nine times. This chain links TRBV9 with TRBJ2-7; 8 bases are a match to TRBD2. The V gene end was trimmed by 4 bases and the J gene end by 7 bases; junction bases not matched to a gene: 13. The CDR3 has 15 amino acids. In germline, CDR1 is SGDLS, CDR2 YYNGEE. This CDR3 reads CASSSGLAGGLEQYF. The DNA of the CDR3 is TGTGCCAGCAGCTCAGGACTTGCGGGAGGCTTAGAGCAGTACTTC. Based on the CDR3 plus reference TRBV9 and TRBJ2-7, the full variable domain is DSGVTQTPKHLITATGQRVTLRCSPRSGDLSVYWYQQSLDQGLQFLIQYYNGEERAKGNILERFSAQQFPDLHSELNLSSLELGDSALYFCASSSGLAGGLEQYFGPGTRLTVT.

CDR3 amino acids: CATSRDGTSYEQYF. As DNA, the CDR3 is TGTGCCACCAGCAGAGACGGGACTAGCTACGAGCAGTACTTC. V is TRBV15 and J is TRBJ2-7; 8 bases are shared with TRBD2. Germline V gene sequence: CDR1 LNHNV, CDR2 YYDKDF (reference sequence). After removal of 0 bases from V and 3 bases from J, the junction contained 1 base not matched to a gene. The CDR3 totals 14 residues.

V gene TRBV6-2 or TRBV6-3 combines with J gene TRBJ2-7; 7 bases are a match to TRBD1. The CDR3 contains 15 residues. The V segment lost 6 bases and the J segment 2 bases; nucleotides outside the gene matches: 10. CDR1 and CDR2 from the germline V gene are MNHEY and SVGEGT. This chain's CDR3 is CASRGTRQGAYEQYF. Written as DNA, the CDR3 is TGTGCCAGCAGGGGGACCCGACAGGGCGCCTACGAGCAGTACTTC.

V usage is TRBV11-1 and J usage is TRBJ2-1; 7 nucleotides match TRBD2. Germline V gene lookup returns CDR1 SGHAT and CDR2 FQDESV (reference sequence). Losses at the gene ends were 6 bases for V and 0 bases for J; bases not matched to a gene: 8. The CDR3 runs 16 residues. The DNA for the CDR3 is TGTGCCAGCAGAACGACTAGCCGGAGCTCCTACAATGAGCAGTTCTTC. Its protein product is CASRTTSRSSYNEQFF.

Ten or more counts support this clonotype. The J gene is TRBJ1-1, the V gene TRBV5-1; D call uncertain. The CDR3 is made up of 13 amino acids. The V gene lost 1 base and the J gene lost 0 bases, with 4 bases spanning the gap. Germline lookup yields CDR1 SGHRS and CDR2 YFSETQ. The CDR3 DNA reads as TGCGCCAGCAGCTTGAGTATGAACACTGAAGCTTTCTTT. It encodes CASSLSMNTEAFF.

The chain links TRBV4-3 to TRBJ2-5; no clear D gene. Germline V gene data show CDR1 as LGHNA and CDR2 as YSLEER. The CDR3 length is 14 residues. V lost 5 bases to trimming and J lost 7 bases, with 17 bases between them. CDR3 in amino acids: CASSAYITAGTQYF. The CDR3 region has the DNA TGCGCCAGCAGCGCCTATATAACAGCTGGGACCCAGTACTTC.

V gene TRBV27 combines with J gene TRBJ2-4; perhaps TRBD2 as D (6 bases). V lost 2 bases and J lost 6, with 14 bases in between. Per germline, CDR1 MNHEY and CDR2 SMNVEV (reference sequence). CDR3 length: 15 amino acids. This chain's CDR3 is CASSLVGGWGNIQYF. CDR3 sequence (DNA): TGTGCCAGCAGTTTAGTCGGAGGGTGGGGAAACATTCAGTACTTC.

At least ten counts were recorded for this clonotype. For the CDR3, the DNA is TGCGCCAGCAGCCAAGATCTGGATGAGGCGGGGAAACTGTTTTTT. Its translation is CASSQDLDEAGKLFF. The chain links TRBV4-1 to TRBJ1-4, with D hard to call. The length of the CDR3 is 15 residues. Germline loops: CDR1 MGHRA, CDR2 YSYEKL. V lost 0 bases and J lost 11, with 16 bases in between.

This clonotype was found a few times. The rearrangement joins TRBV27 to TRBJ2-2; D might be TRBD1 or TRBD2, each matching 5 bases. Trimming took 0 bases from V and 0 from J, leaving 8 bases between them. This CDR3 is built from 16 residues. Germline V gene sequence: CDR1 MNHEY, CDR2 SMNVEV (reference sequence). The CDR3 sequence is CASSLSGRPNTGELFF. CDR3 bases: TGTGCCAGCAGTTTATCGGGACGGCCGAACACCGGGGAGCTGTTTTTT.

This clonotype was seen at least ten times. The chain is built from TRBV6-6 and TRBJ2-5, with D possibly matching TRBD1 (5 bases). V was clipped by 7 bases and J by 2 bases, with 11 bases between them. This CDR3 has 13 residues. Looked up from germline, CDR1 is MNHNY and CDR2 is SVGAGI (reference sequence). The CDR3 bases are TGTGCCAGCAAAAACAGGTTTCAAGAGACCCAGTACTTC. Amino acid sequence: CASKNRFQETQYF.